This T cell receptor beta chain was identified in a study of shared clonotypes between healthy human individuals. The V gene's germline CDR1 is MNHNY and CDR2 SVGAGI (reference sequence). The V gene lost 2 bases and the J gene lost 7 bases, with 15 bases spanning the gap. This CDR3 is built from 15 residues. Only in-frame clones appear in the TCRdb table, and some are missing; sequencing was by immunoSEQ multiplex PCR. Altogether some 1.5 million clones are present, around 98% being singletons, with the ten largest covering 0.45%. For this clone: Antigen: not known.

There were only Caucasian adults among the donors, and all lived in Nashville, Tennessee. Findings and limits, study-wide: Few donors restricted represented genetic and exposure-history diversity. Between a few donors, naive CD4 clonotypes were shared at a level of around 4.9%.

Sequencing used naive CD4+ T cells sorted from blood. The subset was: CD45RA+ positively selected. The chain employs TRBV6-6 and TRBJ1-5; D might be TRBD1 (5 bases). The TCR originated in a man aged 25 to 45 in good health. The CDR3 protein is CASSYGERGAQPQHF. For the CDR3, the DNA is TGTGCCAGCAGTTACGGCGAGAGGGGAGCCCAGCCCCAGCATTTT.